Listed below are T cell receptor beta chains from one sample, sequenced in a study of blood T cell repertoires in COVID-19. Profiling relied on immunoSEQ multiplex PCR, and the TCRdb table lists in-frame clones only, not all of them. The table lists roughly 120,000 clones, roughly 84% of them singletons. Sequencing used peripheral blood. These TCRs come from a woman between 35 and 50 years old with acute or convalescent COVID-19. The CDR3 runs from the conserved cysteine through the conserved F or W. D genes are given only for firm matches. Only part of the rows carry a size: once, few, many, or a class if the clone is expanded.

cdr3_nt: TGTGCCAGCAGCCAGACTAGCGGGGCCGATGAGCAGTTCTTC; cdr3_aa: CASSQTSGADEQFF; v_call: TRBV25-1; clone_size: .; d_call: TRBD2; j_call: TRBJ2-1
cdr3_nt: TGCGCCAGCAGCTTTGGGGACAGCAGCTATGGCTACACCTTC; cdr3_aa: CASSFGDSSYGYTF; v_call: TRBV5-1; clone_size: .; d_call: TRBD1; j_call: TRBJ1-2
cdr3_nt: TGCGCCAGCAGCTTTAGGGTAGCGGGGGGTACCTCCTACGAGCAGTACTTC; cdr3_aa: CASSFRVAGGTSYEQYF; v_call: TRBV5-1; clone_size: .; d_call: TRBD2; j_call: TRBJ2-7
cdr3_nt: TGTGCCGCCTCCGGGGACAGAGCTAACTATGGCTACACCTTC; cdr3_aa: CAASGDRANYGYTF; v_call: TRBV19; clone_size: .; d_call: TRBD1; j_call: TRBJ1-2
cdr3_nt: TGTGCCAGCAGCTTAACTCCGGGACAGGGGGGTAGTGAGCAGTACTTC; cdr3_aa: CASSLTPGQGGSEQYF; v_call: TRBV7-6; clone_size: .; d_call: TRBD1; j_call: TRBJ2-7
cdr3_nt: TGTGCCAGCGCCACGGGAGGTTCAACTAATGAAAAACTGTTTTTT; cdr3_aa: CASATGGSTNEKLFF; v_call: TRBV7-9; clone_size: once; d_call: .; j_call: TRBJ1-4
cdr3_nt: TGTGCCAGCAGCAGAGACACTGGGCAGGGGACCCAGTACTTC; cdr3_aa: CASSRDTGQGTQYF; v_call: TRBV7-7; clone_size: .; d_call: .; j_call: TRBJ2-5
cdr3_nt: TGTGCCACCACGGCGGGGGGTAACACTGAAGCTTTCTTT; cdr3_aa: CATTAGGNTEAFF; v_call: TRBV12-3/TRBV12-4; clone_size: .; d_call: .; j_call: TRBJ1-1
cdr3_nt: TGTGCCAGCAGCGCCGGAGGCAGTAATCAGCCCCAGCATTTT; cdr3_aa: CASSAGGSNQPQHF; v_call: TRBV9; clone_size: .; d_call: .; j_call: TRBJ1-5
cdr3_nt: TGCGCCAGCAGCCCCCGACTAGCGGGGGGGTCGGATACGCAGTATTTT; cdr3_aa: CASSPRLAGGSDTQYF; v_call: TRBV4-1; clone_size: .; d_call: TRBD2; j_call: TRBJ2-3
cdr3_nt: TGTGCCAGTAGTCCCAGGGACAGGGCGTTTTCTGAAGCTTTCTTT; cdr3_aa: CASSPRDRAFSEAFF; v_call: TRBV19; clone_size: .; d_call: TRBD1; j_call: TRBJ1-1
cdr3_nt: TGCGCCAGCAGCCTCCGGACAACCTCCCCAAACTATGGCTACACCTTC; cdr3_aa: CASSLRTTSPNYGYTF; v_call: TRBV4-1; clone_size: .; d_call: .; j_call: TRBJ1-2
cdr3_nt: TGTGCCAGCAGTGAGGAGTCCAGGGCCCCCTACAATGAGCAGTTCTTC; cdr3_aa: CASSEESRAPYNEQFF; v_call: TRBV6-1; clone_size: once; d_call: .; j_call: TRBJ2-1
cdr3_nt: TGTGCCAGTAGTATCGGTAGACAATTAGGCAATCAGCCCCAGCATTTT; cdr3_aa: CASSIGRQLGNQPQHF; v_call: TRBV19; clone_size: .; d_call: .; j_call: TRBJ1-5
cdr3_nt: TGTGCCAGCAGCTTAGGTCGAGGGAATCAGCCCCAGCATTTT; cdr3_aa: CASSLGRGNQPQHF; v_call: TRBV7-2; clone_size: .; d_call: .; j_call: TRBJ1-5
cdr3_nt: TGTGCCAGCAGCGACTCCGGGACAGGGTATCACGAGCAGTACTTC; cdr3_aa: CASSDSGTGYHEQYF; v_call: TRBV6-6; clone_size: .; d_call: TRBD1; j_call: TRBJ2-7
cdr3_nt: TGCGCCAGCAGCCAAGACGCACAGGGGGCGGATAATGAAAAACTGTTTTTT; cdr3_aa: CASSQDAQGADNEKLFF; v_call: TRBV4-3; clone_size: .; d_call: TRBD1; j_call: TRBJ1-4
cdr3_nt: TGTGCCTGTAGACAGGTGGTGAACACTGAAGCTTTCTTT; cdr3_aa: CACRQVVNTEAFF; v_call: TRBV2; clone_size: .; d_call: .; j_call: TRBJ1-1
cdr3_nt: TGTGCCAGCAGTTACAGTCGGAGTTTTGGGTACAATGAGCAGTTCTTC; cdr3_aa: CASSYSRSFGYNEQFF; v_call: TRBV6-5; clone_size: .; d_call: .; j_call: TRBJ2-1
cdr3_nt: TGTGCCAGCAGTACCCCCAGGGGGACCTACGAGCAGTACTTC; cdr3_aa: CASSTPRGTYEQYF; v_call: TRBV2; clone_size: few; d_call: TRBD1; j_call: TRBJ2-7
cdr3_nt: TGTGCCAGTGGTTTGACAGGGGGCGACTCCTACGAGCAGTACTTC; cdr3_aa: CASGLTGGDSYEQYF; v_call: TRBV19; clone_size: .; d_call: TRBD1; j_call: TRBJ2-7
cdr3_nt: TGTGCCAGTAGTCCCCGGGGACAGGGCCTCAACTACAATGAGCAGTTCTTC; cdr3_aa: CASSPRGQGLNYNEQFF; v_call: TRBV19; clone_size: .; d_call: TRBD1; j_call: TRBJ2-1
cdr3_nt: TGTGCCAGCAGCTTGGGAGGAGCCACAAATAATGAAAAACTGTTTTTT; cdr3_aa: CASSLGGATNNEKLFF; v_call: TRBV5-4; clone_size: once; d_call: .; j_call: TRBJ1-4
cdr3_nt: TGCGCCAGCAGGTACGAGAACACAGATACGCAGTATTTT; cdr3_aa: CASRYENTDTQYF; v_call: TRBV5-1; clone_size: .; d_call: .; j_call: TRBJ2-3
cdr3_nt: TGTGCCAGCAGCCAAGAGGTCCGGGGTGGTGAGCAGTTCTTC; cdr3_aa: CASSQEVRGGEQFF; v_call: TRBV4-2; clone_size: .; d_call: .; j_call: TRBJ2-1
cdr3_nt: TGTGCCAGCAGACCTACGACAGGGGCGAATCAGCCCCAGCATTTT; cdr3_aa: CASRPTTGANQPQHF; v_call: TRBV27; clone_size: .; d_call: TRBD1; j_call: TRBJ1-5
cdr3_nt: TGTGCCAGCACCGTTCTAGGGGCTAATGAAAAACTGTTTTTT; cdr3_aa: CASTVLGANEKLFF; v_call: TRBV7-9; clone_size: many; d_call: .; j_call: TRBJ1-4
cdr3_nt: TGTGCCAGCAGCTTGCACCAGGGGGCTCTCACTGAAGCTTTCTTT; cdr3_aa: CASSLHQGALTEAFF; v_call: TRBV5-6; clone_size: few; d_call: TRBD1; j_call: TRBJ1-1
cdr3_nt: TGTGCCAGCAGCCAAGCGGGACAGGCCTATCAGCCCCAGCATTTT; cdr3_aa: CASSQAGQAYQPQHF; v_call: TRBV3-1/TRBV3-2; clone_size: .; d_call: TRBD1; j_call: TRBJ1-5
cdr3_nt: TGTGCCAGCAGTGTAGCGGGGGCGGGCAATGAGCAGTTCTTC; cdr3_aa: CASSVAGAGNEQFF; v_call: TRBV25-1; clone_size: .; d_call: TRBD2; j_call: TRBJ2-1
cdr3_nt: TGTGCCAGCAGCGCGCGGACTAGCGGGGGGTCTAGCACAGATACGCAGTATTTT; cdr3_aa: CASSARTSGGSSTDTQYF; v_call: TRBV9; clone_size: .; d_call: TRBD2; j_call: TRBJ2-3
cdr3_nt: TGTGCCAGCAGCCCGGTTCGAGGGATCAGCTATGGCTACACCTTC; cdr3_aa: CASSPVRGISYGYTF; v_call: TRBV14; clone_size: .; d_call: .; j_call: TRBJ1-2
cdr3_nt: TGTGCCAGCAGTGAAGCGGCCCCTCGTGCCCTTGGCTACACCTTC; cdr3_aa: CASSEAAPRALGYTF; v_call: TRBV6-1; clone_size: .; d_call: .; j_call: TRBJ1-2
cdr3_nt: TGTGCCAGCAGCAAGAGGGCAGACTATGGCTACACCTTC; cdr3_aa: CASSKRADYGYTF; v_call: TRBV13; clone_size: .; d_call: .; j_call: TRBJ1-2
cdr3_nt: TGTGCCAGCAAGGGCGGTCCGGAGGGTGAAAAACTGTTTTTT; cdr3_aa: CASKGGPEGEKLFF; v_call: TRBV28; clone_size: .; d_call: .; j_call: TRBJ1-4
cdr3_nt: TGTGCCAGCAGCCTAAATGTACAGGGCGGCACTGAAGCTTTCTTT; cdr3_aa: CASSLNVQGGTEAFF; v_call: TRBV3-1/TRBV3-2; clone_size: .; d_call: .; j_call: TRBJ1-1
cdr3_nt: TGTGCCAGCAATGCGGGCGGCCAGCCAAATTCACCCCTCCACTTT; cdr3_aa: CASNAGGQPNSPLHF; v_call: TRBV2; clone_size: .; d_call: .; j_call: TRBJ1-6
cdr3_nt: TGTGCCTGGAGTGTATCCAGGGGTGGCTACACCTTC; cdr3_aa: CAWSVSRGGYTF; v_call: TRBV30; clone_size: once; d_call: .; j_call: TRBJ1-2
cdr3_nt: TGTGCCAGCAGCGGGGTGAGGGGGCCCCTCCACTTT; cdr3_aa: CASSGVRGPLHF; v_call: TRBV9; clone_size: once; d_call: .; j_call: TRBJ1-6
cdr3_nt: TGTGCCAGCAGTTTAGCGGGGGAGGTCCGGGATACGCAGTATTTT; cdr3_aa: CASSLAGEVRDTQYF; v_call: TRBV6-2/TRBV6-3; clone_size: .; d_call: TRBD2; j_call: TRBJ2-3
cdr3_nt: TGTGCCAGCAGCCAACAGAAAAATGAGCAGTTCTTC; cdr3_aa: CASSQQKNEQFF; v_call: TRBV7-8; clone_size: .; d_call: .; j_call: TRBJ2-1
cdr3_nt: TGTGCCAGCAGCCGCCCGGACAGGGCGGGAGGCTACACCTTC; cdr3_aa: CASSRPDRAGGYTF; v_call: TRBV7-2; clone_size: .; d_call: TRBD1; j_call: TRBJ1-2
cdr3_nt: TGTGCCAGCAGCGCGCGAATCATCCAGGGCGCTGGAAACACCATATATTTT; cdr3_aa: CASSARIIQGAGNTIYF; v_call: TRBV4-2; clone_size: .; d_call: .; j_call: TRBJ1-3
cdr3_nt: TGTGCCACTAGTAGCGGGACAGGGTGGAACACCGGGGAGCTGTTTTTT; cdr3_aa: CATSSGTGWNTGELFF; v_call: TRBV19; clone_size: .; d_call: .; j_call: TRBJ2-2
cdr3_nt: TGTGCCAGCAGCCAAGATGGGGGGGAGCAGTTCTTC; cdr3_aa: CASSQDGGEQFF; v_call: TRBV3-1/TRBV3-2; clone_size: .; d_call: .; j_call: TRBJ2-1
cdr3_nt: TGTGCCAGCAGCCCGAGAGGTGGTAATGAGCAGTTCTTC; cdr3_aa: CASSPRGGNEQFF; v_call: TRBV7-3; clone_size: .; d_call: .; j_call: TRBJ2-1
cdr3_nt: TGTGCCAGCTCACCAGTCTCAGGCGGGTTAAGCTCCTACGAGCAGTACTTC; cdr3_aa: CASSPVSGGLSSYEQYF; v_call: TRBV18; clone_size: .; d_call: .; j_call: TRBJ2-7
cdr3_nt: TGTGCCAGTAGCATGGACAGGAGGAACACCATATATTTT; cdr3_aa: CASSMDRRNTIYF; v_call: TRBV19; clone_size: .; d_call: TRBD1; j_call: TRBJ1-3
cdr3_nt: TGTGCCAGCAGCTTAGCAGGGGAGGATGGCTACACCTTC; cdr3_aa: CASSLAGEDGYTF; v_call: TRBV7-9; clone_size: .; d_call: .; j_call: TRBJ1-2
cdr3_nt: TGTGCCAGCAGTGAGGGACAGGGGTATGGCTACACCTTC; cdr3_aa: CASSEGQGYGYTF; v_call: TRBV2; clone_size: .; d_call: TRBD1; j_call: TRBJ1-2